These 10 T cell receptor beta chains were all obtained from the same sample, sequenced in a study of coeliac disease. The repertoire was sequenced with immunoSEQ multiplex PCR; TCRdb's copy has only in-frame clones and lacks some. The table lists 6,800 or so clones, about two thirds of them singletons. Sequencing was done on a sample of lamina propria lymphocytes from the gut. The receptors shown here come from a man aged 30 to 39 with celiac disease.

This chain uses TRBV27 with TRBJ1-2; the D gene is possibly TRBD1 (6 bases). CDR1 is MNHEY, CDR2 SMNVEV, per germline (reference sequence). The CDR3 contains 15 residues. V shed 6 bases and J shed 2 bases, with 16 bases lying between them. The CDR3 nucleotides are TGTGCCAGCAGCCGACAGGCCGGTGGGAACTATGGCTACACCTTC. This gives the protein CASSRQAGGNYGYTF.

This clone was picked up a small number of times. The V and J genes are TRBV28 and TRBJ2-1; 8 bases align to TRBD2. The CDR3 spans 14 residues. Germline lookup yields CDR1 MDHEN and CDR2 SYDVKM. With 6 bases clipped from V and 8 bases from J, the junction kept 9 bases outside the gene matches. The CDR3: CASRDSGSGYEQFF. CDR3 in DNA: TGTGCCAGCAGAGACAGCGGGAGCGGCTATGAGCAGTTCTTC.

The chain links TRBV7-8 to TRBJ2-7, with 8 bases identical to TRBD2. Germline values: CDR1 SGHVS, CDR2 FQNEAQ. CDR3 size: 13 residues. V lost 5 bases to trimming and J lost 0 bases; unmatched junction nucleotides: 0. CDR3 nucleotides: TGTGCCAGCAGCCGGGGGGGCTCCTACGAGCAGTACTTC. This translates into CASSRGGSYEQYF.

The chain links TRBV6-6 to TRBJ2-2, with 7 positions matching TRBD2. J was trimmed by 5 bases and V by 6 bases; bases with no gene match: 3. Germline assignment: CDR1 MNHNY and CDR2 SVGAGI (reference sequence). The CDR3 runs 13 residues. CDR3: CASSNGGTGELFF. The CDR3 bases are TGTGCCAGCAGCAACGGGGGGACCGGGGAGCTGTTTTTT.

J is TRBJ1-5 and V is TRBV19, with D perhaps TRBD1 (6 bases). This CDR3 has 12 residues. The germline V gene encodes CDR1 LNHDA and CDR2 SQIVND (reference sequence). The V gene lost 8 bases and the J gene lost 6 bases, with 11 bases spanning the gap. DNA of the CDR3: TGTGCCAGTGCAGGGGAGCGTCAGCCCCAGCATTTT. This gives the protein CASAGERQPQHF. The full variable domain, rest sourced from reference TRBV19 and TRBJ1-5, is DGGITQSPKYLFRKEGQNVTLSCEQNLNHDAMYWYRQDPGQGLRLIYYSQIVNDFQKGDIAEGYSVSREKKESFPLTVTSAQKNPTAFYLCASAGERQPQHFGDGTRLSIL.

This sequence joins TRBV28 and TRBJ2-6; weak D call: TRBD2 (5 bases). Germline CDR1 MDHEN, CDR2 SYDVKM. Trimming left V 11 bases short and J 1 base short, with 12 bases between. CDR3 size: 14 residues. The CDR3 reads CACGFGSGANVLTF. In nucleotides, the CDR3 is TGTGCCTGCGGGTTTGGATCTGGGGCCAACGTCCTGACTTTC.

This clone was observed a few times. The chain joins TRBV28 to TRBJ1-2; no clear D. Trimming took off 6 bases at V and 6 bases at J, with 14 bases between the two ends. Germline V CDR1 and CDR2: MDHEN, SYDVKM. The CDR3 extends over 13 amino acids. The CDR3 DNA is TGTGCCAGCAGCCATAGCACCGGTGATGGCTACACCTTC. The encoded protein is CASSHSTGDGYTF.

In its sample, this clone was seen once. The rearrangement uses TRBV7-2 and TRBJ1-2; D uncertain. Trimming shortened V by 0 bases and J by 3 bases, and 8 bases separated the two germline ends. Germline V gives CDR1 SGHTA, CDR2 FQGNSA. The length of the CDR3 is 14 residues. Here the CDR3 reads CASSLAGRDYGYTF. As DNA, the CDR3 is TGTGCCAGCAGCTTAGCTGGGAGGGACTATGGCTACACCTTC. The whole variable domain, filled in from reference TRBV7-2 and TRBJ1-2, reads GAGVSQSPSNKVTEKGKDVELRCDPISGHTALYWYRQSLGQGLEFLIYFQGNSAPDKSGLPSDRFSAERTGGSVSTLTIQRTQQEDSAVYLCASSLAGRDYGYTFGSGTRLTVV.

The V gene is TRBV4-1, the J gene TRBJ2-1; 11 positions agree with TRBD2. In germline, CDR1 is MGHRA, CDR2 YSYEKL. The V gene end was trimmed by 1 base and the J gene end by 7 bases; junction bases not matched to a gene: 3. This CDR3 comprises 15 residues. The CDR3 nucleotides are TGCGCCAGCAGCCAAGTGATAGCGGGGGGGAATGAGCAGTTCTTC. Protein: CASSQVIAGGNEQFF.

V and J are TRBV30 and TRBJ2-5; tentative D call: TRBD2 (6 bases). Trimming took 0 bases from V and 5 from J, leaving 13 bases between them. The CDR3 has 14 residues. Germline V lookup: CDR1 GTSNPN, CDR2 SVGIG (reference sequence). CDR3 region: CAWSVLGGGETQYF. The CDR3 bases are TGTGCCTGGAGTGTACTCGGGGGTGGGGAGACCCAGTACTTC.